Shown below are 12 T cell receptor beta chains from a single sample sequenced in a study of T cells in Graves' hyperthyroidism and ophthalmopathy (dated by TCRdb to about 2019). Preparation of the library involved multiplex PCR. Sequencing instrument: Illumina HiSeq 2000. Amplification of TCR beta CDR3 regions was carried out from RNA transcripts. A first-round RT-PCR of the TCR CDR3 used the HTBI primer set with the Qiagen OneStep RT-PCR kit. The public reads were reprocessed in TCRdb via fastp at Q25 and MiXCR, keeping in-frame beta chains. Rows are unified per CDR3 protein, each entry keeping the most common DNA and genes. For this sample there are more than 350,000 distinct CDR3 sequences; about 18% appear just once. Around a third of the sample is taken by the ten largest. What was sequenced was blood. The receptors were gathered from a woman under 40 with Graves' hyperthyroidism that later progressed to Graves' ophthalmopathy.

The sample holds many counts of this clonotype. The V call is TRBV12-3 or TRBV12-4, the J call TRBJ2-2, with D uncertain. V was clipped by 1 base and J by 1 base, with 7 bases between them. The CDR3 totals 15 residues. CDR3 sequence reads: CASSLGPGNTGELFF. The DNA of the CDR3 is TGTGCCAGCAGTTTAGGCCCCGGGAACACCGGGGAGCTGTTTTTT.

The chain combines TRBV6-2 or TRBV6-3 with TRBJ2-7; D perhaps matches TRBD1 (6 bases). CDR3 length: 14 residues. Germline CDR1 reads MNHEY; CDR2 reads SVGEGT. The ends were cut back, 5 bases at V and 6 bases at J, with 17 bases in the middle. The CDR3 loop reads CASSPGTLWGEQYV. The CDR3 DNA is TGTGCCAGCAGTCCCGGGACACTTTGGGGCGAGCAGTACGTC.

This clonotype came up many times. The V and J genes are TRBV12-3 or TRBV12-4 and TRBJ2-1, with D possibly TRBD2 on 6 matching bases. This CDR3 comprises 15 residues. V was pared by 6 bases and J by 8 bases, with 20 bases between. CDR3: CASSPGLREIDEQFF. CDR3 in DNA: TGTGCCAGCAGCCCGGGACTTCGTGAGATCGATGAGCAGTTCTTC.

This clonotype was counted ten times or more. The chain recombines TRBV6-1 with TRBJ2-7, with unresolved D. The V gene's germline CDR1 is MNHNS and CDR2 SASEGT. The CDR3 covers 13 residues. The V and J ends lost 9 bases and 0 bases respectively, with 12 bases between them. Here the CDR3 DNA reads TGTGCCAGTACCCTCAGTGGCTCCTACGAGCAGTACTTC. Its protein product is CASTLSGSYEQYF.

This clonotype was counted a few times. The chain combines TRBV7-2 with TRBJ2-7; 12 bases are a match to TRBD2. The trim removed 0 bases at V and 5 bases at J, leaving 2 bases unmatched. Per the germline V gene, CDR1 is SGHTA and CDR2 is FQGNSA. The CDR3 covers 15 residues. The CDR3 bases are TGTGCCAGCAGCTTAGCACTAGCGGGAGGCCACGAGCAGTACTTC. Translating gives CASSLALAGGHEQYF.

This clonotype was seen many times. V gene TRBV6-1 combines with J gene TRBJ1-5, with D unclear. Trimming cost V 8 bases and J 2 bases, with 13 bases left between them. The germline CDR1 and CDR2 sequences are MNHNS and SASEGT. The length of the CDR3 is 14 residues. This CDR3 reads CASGSRQGNQPQHF. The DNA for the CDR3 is TGTGCCAGCGGGTCCCGGCAGGGCAATCAGCCCCAGCATTTT.

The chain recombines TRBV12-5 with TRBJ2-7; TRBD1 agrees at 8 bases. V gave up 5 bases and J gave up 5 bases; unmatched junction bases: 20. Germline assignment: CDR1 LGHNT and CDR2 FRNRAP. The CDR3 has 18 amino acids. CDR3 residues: CASGVAKVDRAGRHEQYF. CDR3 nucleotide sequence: TGTGCTAGTGGTGTGGCGAAGGTGGACAGGGCCGGGCGGCACGAGCAGTACTTC.

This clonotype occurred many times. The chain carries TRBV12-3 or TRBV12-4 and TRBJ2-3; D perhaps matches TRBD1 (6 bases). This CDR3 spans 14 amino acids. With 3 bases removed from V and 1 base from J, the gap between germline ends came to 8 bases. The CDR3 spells CASSLDSRTDTQYF. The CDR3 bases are TGTGCCAGCAGTTTGGACAGTCGCACAGATACGCAGTATTTT.

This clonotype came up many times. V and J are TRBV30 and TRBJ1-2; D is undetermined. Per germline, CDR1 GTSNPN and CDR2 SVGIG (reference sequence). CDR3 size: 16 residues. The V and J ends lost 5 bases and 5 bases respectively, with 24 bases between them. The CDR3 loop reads CAWHREGETRGYGYTF. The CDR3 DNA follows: TGTGCCTGGCACCGGGAGGGAGAAACCCGGGGATATGGCTACACCTTC.

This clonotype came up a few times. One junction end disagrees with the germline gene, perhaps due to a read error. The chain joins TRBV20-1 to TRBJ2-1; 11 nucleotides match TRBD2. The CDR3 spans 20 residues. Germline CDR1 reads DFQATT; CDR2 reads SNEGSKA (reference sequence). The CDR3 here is CSARTFAGLAGGFSYNKQFF. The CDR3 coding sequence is TGCAGTGCTAGAACCTTCGCGGGGCTAGCGGGGGGCTTTTCCTACAATAAGCAGTTCTTC.

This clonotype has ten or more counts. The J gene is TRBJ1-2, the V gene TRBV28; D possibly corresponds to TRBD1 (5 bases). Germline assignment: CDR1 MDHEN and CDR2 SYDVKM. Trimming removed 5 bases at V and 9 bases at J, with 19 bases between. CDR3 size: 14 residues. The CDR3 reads CASSKEGTYVRYTF. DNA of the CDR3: TGTGCCAGCAGTAAAGAGGGGACCTACGTGCGCTACACCTTC.

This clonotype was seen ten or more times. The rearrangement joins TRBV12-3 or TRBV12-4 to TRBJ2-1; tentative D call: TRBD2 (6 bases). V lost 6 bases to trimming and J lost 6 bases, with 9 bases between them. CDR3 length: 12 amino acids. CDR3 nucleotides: TGTGCCAGCAGACTAGCACTCAATGAGCAGTTCTTC. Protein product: CASRLALNEQFF.